Sequencing of this T cell receptor beta chain was carried out in a study of CD8 T cells in Susac syndrome. The count of this clonotype is one. The V end lost 1 base, the J end lost 0 bases, and 14 bases lay between the germline ends. Per the germline V gene, CDR1 is SGDLS and CDR2 is YYNGEE. The CDR3 length is 17 residues. Random hexamers served to reverse transcribe roughly 0.45 to 1 ug RNA. With immunoSEQ multiplex PCR, TCR beta CDR3 was amplified across 54 Vbeta and 13 Jbeta. From the immunoSEQ multiplex PCR reads, TCRdb called clonotypes with MiXCR, one entry per CDR3 protein. Here the sample spans more than 95,000 distinct CDR3 sequences, just over 90% being singletons.

Sequencing input: CD8+ T cells from PBMCs. This sequence was found in a human donor with multiple sclerosis. The chain uses TRBV9 and TRBJ2-1; D could derive from TRBD1 or TRBD2 (5 bases each). The CDR3 bases are TGTGCCAGCAGCGTACTTGGGGGTTCCAGCTCCTACAATGAGCAGTTCTTC. It yields the protein CASSVLGGSSSYNEQFF.